The 5 T cell receptor beta chains below come from one sample, sequenced in a study of cytomegalovirus exposure and HLA in healthy donors. The PCR made use of 60 Vbeta and 13 Jbeta primers. TCRdb's copy holds only in-frame clones and misses some; the assay was immunoSEQ multiplex PCR. The sample includes roughly 160,000 clones, around 77% of them seen just once. Sequencing input: PBMCs. Receptor source: a woman aged 25 to 39 in good health and CMV-seronegative.

The count of this clone is one. The chain uses TRBV7-9 and TRBJ1-1; the match to TRBD1 covers 7 bases. Germline V CDR1 and CDR2: SEHNR, FQNEAQ (reference sequence). The CDR3 has 14 residues. The ends lost 1 base at V and 3 bases at J; junction bases unmatched: 2. CDR3 sequence: CASSLGTGDTEAFF. The CDR3 bases are TGTGCCAGCAGCTTAGGGACAGGAGACACTGAAGCTTTCTTT.

The chain has TRBV7-9 and TRBJ2-1; 7 bases match TRBD2. The CDR3 length is 14 residues. J gave up 9 bases and V 6 bases, and 11 bases lay outside the gene matches. Germline V lookup: CDR1 SEHNR, CDR2 FQNEAQ (reference sequence). The CDR3 DNA reads TGTGCCAGCAGGGACTACCGAACGGGAGGTGAGCAGTTCTTC. This sequence encodes CASRDYRTGGEQFF.

This rearrangement joins TRBV18 to TRBJ2-7; 9 bases agree with TRBD2. Germline trimming cut 5 bases from V and 5 bases from J; bases unmatched to any gene: 10. Germline CDR1 and CDR2: KGHSH and LQKENI. The CDR3 extends over 15 amino acids. CDR3 coding DNA: TGTGCCAGCTCATCATTAGCGGGAGTCGAGAACGAGCAGTACTTC. This sequence encodes CASSSLAGVENEQYF.

This chain links TRBV9 with TRBJ2-1; 8 positions match TRBD1. The germline CDR1 and CDR2 sequences are SGDLS and YYNGEE. CDR3 length: 15 amino acids. J was trimmed by 0 bases and V by 1 base; bases with no gene match: 0. The CDR3 loop reads CASSVTGGSYNEQFF. The DNA of the CDR3 is TGTGCCAGCAGCGTAACAGGGGGCTCCTACAATGAGCAGTTCTTC.

The V and J genes are TRBV19 and TRBJ1-1; possible D gene TRBD1, 6 bases. Trimming stripped 3 bases from V and 5 bases from J, with 10 bases between. This CDR3 is 13 amino acids long. Germline CDR1 LNHDA, CDR2 SQIVND (reference sequence). The CDR3 is CASSMGAGTEAFF. As DNA, the CDR3 is TGTGCCAGTAGTATGGGGGCAGGAACTGAAGCTTTCTTT. The whole variable domain, filled in from reference TRBV19 and TRBJ1-1, reads DGGITQSPKYLFRKEGQNVTLSCEQNLNHDAMYWYRQDPGQGLRLIYYSQIVNDFQKGDIAEGYSVSREKKESFPLTVTSAQKNPTAFYLCASSMGAGTEAFFGQGTRLTVV.